These 29 T cell receptor beta chains were all obtained from the same sample, sequenced in a study of CD8 T cells in ankylosing spondylitis. Via MiXCR, TCRdb re-called the 5' RACE reads, giving one row per CDR3 protein. The data show about 400,000 distinct CDR3 sequences, around 20% seen once. The sequencing sample was made of blood, either unsorted or a sorted T cell fraction (not recorded which). The receptors were gathered from a male donor with ankylosing spondylitis or in good health (not recorded which).

This clonotype was counted a few times. The chain links TRBV10-3 to TRBJ2-3; the match to TRBD1 covers 8 bases. Germline assignment: CDR1 ENHRY and CDR2 SYGVKD. J was trimmed by 1 base and V by 10 bases; bases with no gene match: 13. CDR3 length: 16 residues. CDR3 amino acids: CATTGTGSFGTDTQYF. CDR3 DNA sequence: TGTGCCACCACCGGGACAGGCTCCTTCGGCACAGATACGCAGTATTTT.

The rearrangement links TRBV4-2 to TRBJ2-7, with no clear D. Trimming pared 0 bases from V and 2 bases from J, leaving 17 bases between. Germline V lookup: CDR1 LGHNA, CDR2 YNFKEQ. The CDR3 has 17 residues. The CDR3 sequence is CASSQDAMADLAYEQYF. The CDR3 region has the DNA TGTGCCAGCAGCCAAGATGCCATGGCAGATCTCGCCTACGAGCAGTACTTC.

The rearrangement links TRBV4-1 to TRBJ1-4; no reliable D call. This CDR3 region has 13 residues. The germline CDR1 and CDR2 sequences are MGHRA and YSYEKL. Trimming shortened V by 0 bases and J by 6 bases, and 5 bases separated the two germline ends. This CDR3 is CASSQDPDEKLFF. For the CDR3, the DNA is TGCGCCAGCAGCCAAGATCCCGATGAAAAACTGTTTTTT.

In this sample, this clonotype turned up a few times. The V call is TRBV7-2, the J call TRBJ2-1; perhaps D is TRBD1 or TRBD2 (5 bases each). CDR3 size: 16 residues. The germline gives CDR1 SGHTA, CDR2 FQGNSA. With 5 bases removed from V and 4 bases from J, the gap between germline ends came to 18 bases. The CDR3, as DNA: TGTGCCAGCAGCCATACTCCGGGACCCTTTTACAATGAGCAGTTCTTC. Protein: CASSHTPGPFYNEQFF.

The chain employs TRBV15 and TRBJ2-2; unclear D gene. Trimming pared 1 base from V and 4 bases from J, leaving 7 bases between. The CDR3 has 14 residues. Germline V gene data show CDR1 as LNHNV and CDR2 as YYDKDF (reference sequence). The CDR3 region has the DNA TGTGCCACCAGCAGAGTAGGTGGCACCGGGGAGCTGTTTTTT. As protein: CATSRVGGTGELFF. The whole variable domain, remainder taken from reference TRBV15 and TRBJ2-2, is DAMVIQNPRYQVTQFGKPVTLSCSQTLNHNVMYWYQQKSSQAPKLLFHYYDKDFNNEADTPDNFQSRRPNTSFCFLDIRSPGLGDTAMYLCATSRVGGTGELFFGEGSRLTVL.

This clonotype was picked up a small number of times. J is TRBJ2-7 and V is TRBV6-2 or TRBV6-3; tentatively, D is TRBD2 (7 bases). This CDR3 is 16 amino acids long. Germline CDR1 is MNHEY and CDR2 is SVGEGT. Trimming removed 5 bases from V and 7 bases from J, with 24 bases in between. CDR3 region: CASSTGGREPFLEQYF. The CDR3 nucleotides are TGTGCCAGCAGTACGGGGGGCCGGGAGCCCTTTCTGGAGCAGTACTTC.

J is TRBJ2-7 and V is TRBV20-1; TRBD1 might be the D (5 bases). The CDR3 sequence is 15 residues long. Germline CDR1 reads DFQATT; CDR2 reads SNEGSKA (reference sequence). V was clipped by 0 bases and J by 0 bases, with 12 bases between them. Here the CDR3 DNA reads TGCAGTGCTAGAGATTTACAGGAAGTCTCCTACGAGCAGTACTTC. This encodes CSARDLQEVSYEQYF.

This clonotype was detected a few times. This sequence joins TRBV6-1 and TRBJ2-7, with TRBD1 matching over 10 bases. With 6 bases clipped from V and 2 bases from J, the junction kept 7 bases outside the gene matches. Germline CDR1 and CDR2: MNHNS and SASEGT. CDR3 length equals 15 residues. The CDR3 bases are TGTGCCAGCAGCCCCGGGACAGGGGCCACCTACGAGCAGTACTTC. Encoded protein: CASSPGTGATYEQYF.

Comment on this clonotype: Germline and junction disagree at one end, which may indicate a read error. The chain links TRBV7-9 to TRBJ2-2, with unresolved D. This CDR3 spans 12 amino acids. Germline loops: CDR1 SEHNR, CDR2 FQNEAQ (reference sequence). The CDR3 region has the DNA TGTGCCAGAAGCTACGGCACCGGGGAGCTGTTTTTT. Its protein product is CARSYGTGELFF.

This clonotype came up a few times. In nucleotides, the CDR3 is TGTGCCAGCAGTCTTCCCGAAGGGGACGGGGCCAACGTCCTGACTTTC. Translated: CASSLPEGDGANVLTF. The V call is TRBV28, the J call TRBJ2-6; D is possibly TRBD1 or TRBD2 (5 bases each). This CDR3 is 16 amino acids long. V was shortened by 5 bases and J by 4 bases, with 15 bases between the two germline ends. Germline V gene lookup returns CDR1 MDHEN and CDR2 SYDVKM. Using reference TRBV28 and TRBJ2-6 for the parts outside the CDR3, the full variable domain is DVKVTQSSRYLVKRTGEKVFLECVQDMDHENMFWYRQDPGLGLRLIYFSYDVKMKEKGDIPEGYSVSREKKERFSLILESASTNQTSMYLCASSLPEGDGANVLTFGAGSRLTVL.

The chain has TRBV5-1 and TRBJ2-2, with a possible D match to TRBD1 (5 bases). This CDR3 is built from 11 residues. Per germline, CDR1 SGHRS and CDR2 YFSETQ. Trimming left V 7 bases short and J 6 bases short, with 7 bases between. The CDR3, as DNA: TGCGCCAGCCAAGGGGCCGGGGAGCTGTTTTTT. It specifies CASQGAGELFF.

This clonotype has a handful of counts. This rearrangement joins TRBV7-3 to TRBJ2-3; the match to TRBD2 covers 12 bases. The germline gives CDR1 SGHTA, CDR2 FQGTGA. This CDR3 has 15 amino acids. V lost 3 bases to trimming and J lost 4 bases; unmatched junction nucleotides: 2. The CDR3: CASSFTSGGSDTQYF. DNA for the CDR3: TGTGCCAGCAGCTTCACTAGCGGGGGGTCAGATACGCAGTATTTT.

J is TRBJ2-7 and V is TRBV19; no reliable D call. The CDR3 loop spans 11 amino acids. Trimming took 6 bases from V and 7 from J, leaving 10 bases between them. Germline CDR1 and CDR2: LNHDA and SQIVND (reference sequence). The CDR3: CASSVGMEQYF. Written as DNA, the CDR3 is TGTGCCAGTAGCGTCGGCATGGAGCAGTACTTC.

CDR3 sequence (DNA): TGCAGTGCTTTGATGCGGGAGAGGAGCTACAATGAGCAGTTCTTC. Its translation: CSALMRERSYNEQFF. The rearrangement links TRBV20-1 to TRBJ2-1; TRBD2 matches at 7 bases. The V gene end was trimmed by 5 bases and the J gene end by 3 bases; junction bases not matched to a gene: 10. Per germline, CDR1 DFQATT and CDR2 SNEGSKA (reference sequence). The CDR3 sequence is 15 residues long.

J is TRBJ2-2 and V is TRBV12-3 or TRBV12-4; possibly TRBD1 for D (5 bases). Trimming cost V 8 bases and J 4 bases, with 11 bases left between them. CDR3 size: 13 residues. The CDR3 region has the DNA TGTGCCAGCCCTGGACAACGCACCGGGGAGCTGTTTTTT. It yields the protein CASPGQRTGELFF.

The chain links TRBV7-9 to TRBJ2-2; D not resolved. V was cut by 0 bases and J by 1 base, with 12 bases left in between. Germline lookup yields CDR1 SEHNR and CDR2 FQNEAQ (reference sequence). The length of the CDR3 is 17 residues. The CDR3, as DNA: TGTGCCAGCAGCTTAGCGCTCGGATCCGAGAACACCGGGGAGCTGTTTTTT. Protein product: CASSLALGSENTGELFF.

This clonotype was recorded a few times. The chain employs TRBV12-3 or TRBV12-4 and TRBJ2-1, with a weak D call TRBD2 (6 bases). The CDR3 extends over 14 amino acids. Trimming stripped 3 bases from V and 10 bases from J, with 16 bases between. The DNA for the CDR3 is TGTGCCAGCAGTTTTTTCGGGGGTAGTTTAGAGCAGTTCTTC. Residues: CASSFFGGSLEQFF.

The chain combines TRBV6-1 with TRBJ2-5, with D perhaps given as TRBD1 or TRBD2 (6 bases each). The CDR3 spans 15 residues. Germline loops: CDR1 MNHNS, CDR2 SASEGT. V was clipped by 6 bases and J by 4 bases, with 18 bases between them. CDR3 protein: CASRRDTGRGETQYF. The CDR3 nucleotides are TGTGCCAGCAGAAGGGACACCGGGCGGGGAGAGACCCAGTACTTC.

This clonotype occurred a few times. V gene TRBV12-3 or TRBV12-4 combines with J gene TRBJ2-3; the match to TRBD1 covers 7 bases. This CDR3 spans 14 amino acids. V shed 6 bases, J shed 3 bases, and the junction held 6 bases outside the gene matches. DNA for the CDR3: TGTGCCAGCAGGGCGACAGGGCCGACAGATACGCAGTATTTT. Protein product: CASRATGPTDTQYF.

This chain uses TRBV20-1 with TRBJ2-5, with D maybe TRBD1 (5 bases). The CDR3 extends over 16 amino acids. Deletions cut 0 bases from V and 0 bases from J, with 14 bases between. Germline loops: CDR1 DFQATT, CDR2 SNEGSKA (reference sequence). CDR3 region: CSARDDLRQYQETQYF. In DNA form, the CDR3 reads TGCAGTGCTAGAGATGACTTGAGACAGTACCAAGAGACCCAGTACTTC.

This clonotype was counted between two and nine times. The chain is built from TRBV27 and TRBJ2-3; D not certain. The CDR3 length is 15 residues. Trimming stripped 6 bases from V and 2 bases from J, with 15 bases between. CDR1 MNHEY and CDR2 SMNVEV come from the germline V gene (reference sequence). CDR3 region: CASSPGVVPTDTQYF. The CDR3 DNA sequence: TGTGCCAGCAGCCCTGGGGTGGTCCCCACAGATACGCAGTATTTT.

The chain combines TRBV7-9 with TRBJ2-3, with 7 bases that match TRBD2. This CDR3 is built from 16 residues. The germline CDR1 and CDR2 sequences are SEHNR and FQNEAQ (reference sequence). The V and J ends lost 6 bases and 2 bases, in that order; junction bases with no gene match: 11. CDR3 sequence reads: CASRSFLAEATDTQYF. CDR3 in DNA: TGTGCCAGCAGATCATTTCTAGCGGAGGCCACAGATACGCAGTATTTT. The entire variable domain, with the rest obtained from reference TRBV7-9 and TRBJ2-3, is as follows: DTGVSQNPRHKITKRGQNVTFRCDPISEHNRLYWYRQTLGQGPEFLTYFQNEAQLEKSRLLSDRFSAERPKGSFSTLEIQRTEQGDSAMYLCASRSFLAEATDTQYFGPGTRLTVL.

This clonotype was observed a few times. This sequence joins TRBV7-2 and TRBJ2-1; D gene unclear. The CDR3 length is 12 residues. Per the germline V gene, CDR1 is SGHTA and CDR2 is FQGNSA. The V and J ends lost 1 base and 9 bases respectively, with 7 bases between them. The CDR3 nucleotides are TGTGCCAGCAGCTTAGTTCTCGGTGAGCAGTTCTTC. Encoded protein: CASSLVLGEQFF.

The CDR3 nucleotides are TGTGCCAGCAGCCCACCGGTGGGGGGGAACACTGAAGCTTTCTTT. It specifies CASSPPVGGNTEAFF. The genes are TRBV7-9 and TRBJ1-1, with a weak D call TRBD1 (5 bases). V was shortened by 5 bases and J by 1 base, with 14 bases between the two germline ends. Germline V gives CDR1 SEHNR, CDR2 FQNEAQ (reference sequence). CDR3 length: 15 amino acids.

This clonotype was seen a few times. J is TRBJ2-4 and V is TRBV6-1; a weak D match, TRBD2 (5 bases). Trimming shortened V by 6 bases and J by 0 bases, and 15 bases separated the two germline ends. This CDR3 comprises 16 residues. CDR1 and CDR2 from the germline V gene are MNHNS and SASEGT. The CDR3 sequence: CASRETSNLAKNIQYF. The CDR3 coding sequence is TGTGCCAGCAGGGAAACTAGTAACCTAGCCAAAAACATTCAGTACTTC.

This clonotype was detected a few times. The CDR3: CSAGTPGSHEQFF. The CDR3, as DNA: TGCAGCGCCGGAACGCCAGGGAGTCATGAGCAGTTCTTC. V gene TRBV29-1 combines with J gene TRBJ2-1; perhaps D is TRBD1 or TRBD2 (5 bases each). The CDR3 totals 13 residues. Trimming stripped 7 bases from V and 8 bases from J, with 18 bases between. Germline V lookup: CDR1 SQVTM, CDR2 ANQGSEA.

The chain employs TRBV7-8 and TRBJ2-4, with D tentatively TRBD2 (6 bases). Trimming removed 7 bases from V and 0 bases from J, with 16 bases in between. Germline CDR1 reads SGHVS; CDR2 reads FQNEAQ. This CDR3 has 16 amino acids. The CDR3 protein is CASKPGLSVAKNIQYF. The CDR3 bases are TGTGCCAGCAAGCCGGGACTCTCGGTAGCCAAAAACATTCAGTACTTC.

This clonotype has a handful of counts. The V and J genes are TRBV15 and TRBJ2-7; the D gene is possibly TRBD1 (7 bases). Trimming shortened V by 3 bases and J by 4 bases, and 16 bases separated the two germline ends. The germline V gene has CDR1 LNHNV and CDR2 YYDKDF (reference sequence). The CDR3 loop spans 15 amino acids. CDR3 sequence (DNA): TGTGCCACCAGCAGGCCCAAGACAGGGAGGTACGAGCAGTACTTC. Residues: CATSRPKTGRYEQYF.

This chain joins TRBV4-1 and TRBJ1-5, with TRBD1 as a possible D gene (6 bases). Germline-derived CDR1 and CDR2 are MGHRA and YSYEKL. Trimming took off 1 base at V and 4 bases at J, with 8 bases between the two ends. This CDR3 is built from 14 residues. CDR3 protein: CASSQAQGNQPQHF. The CDR3 DNA reads as TGCGCCAGCAGCCAAGCCCAGGGGAATCAGCCCCAGCATTTT.